Presented here are 4 T cell receptor beta chains from one specimen sequenced in a study of OX40 agonist ivuxolimab in advanced cancers. TCRdb's table, derived via immunoSEQ multiplex PCR, lists solely in-frame clones and lacks some. This table holds about 93,000 clones, roughly 87% found once. The starting material was CD4+ or CD8+ T cells sorted from blood, obtained in a trial of the OX40 agonist ivuxolimab. Every receptor here comes from an adult with an advanced solid tumor such as melanoma, head and neck, liver or kidney cancer.

V gene TRBV7-2 combines with J gene TRBJ2-2; D is perhaps TRBD2 (5 bases). Between the trimmed V and J ends, which lost 1 base and 1 base, there was a span of 10 bases. This CDR3 region has 16 residues. Germline CDR1 is SGHTA and CDR2 is FQGNSA. Written as DNA, the CDR3 is TGTGCCAGCAGCTTAGTTGGGAGTAGGAACACCGGGGAGCTGTTTTTT. Residues: CASSLVGSRNTGELFF.

The chain joins TRBV6-6 to TRBJ1-2; no clear D. CDR3 length: 14 residues. Germline CDR1 and CDR2: MNHNY and SVGAGI (reference sequence). V was pared by 4 bases and J by 8 bases, with 17 bases between. Here the CDR3 DNA reads TGTGCCAGCAGTTCGAGGAGGAGGGTGGAGGGCTACACCTTC. Encoded protein: CASSSRRRVEGYTF.

This clone showed up just once. The chain recombines TRBV19 with TRBJ2-7; unclear D gene. Germline V gives CDR1 LNHDA, CDR2 SQIVND (reference sequence). The CDR3 is 14 amino acids. V lost 3 bases and J lost 0, with 9 bases in between. CDR3 region: CASSMSLSSYEQYF. In DNA, the CDR3 is TGTGCCAGTAGTATGAGCTTGAGCTCCTACGAGCAGTACTTC.

The chain is built from TRBV5-1 and TRBJ1-4; D is ambiguous. Germline V gives CDR1 SGHRS, CDR2 YFSETQ. CDR3 size: 15 residues. V lost 4 bases, J lost 8 bases, and 18 bases lay in between. The CDR3: CASSPGTGEGEKLFF. The CDR3 DNA reads TGCGCCAGCAGCCCGGGTACTGGGGAGGGCGAAAAACTGTTTTTT.